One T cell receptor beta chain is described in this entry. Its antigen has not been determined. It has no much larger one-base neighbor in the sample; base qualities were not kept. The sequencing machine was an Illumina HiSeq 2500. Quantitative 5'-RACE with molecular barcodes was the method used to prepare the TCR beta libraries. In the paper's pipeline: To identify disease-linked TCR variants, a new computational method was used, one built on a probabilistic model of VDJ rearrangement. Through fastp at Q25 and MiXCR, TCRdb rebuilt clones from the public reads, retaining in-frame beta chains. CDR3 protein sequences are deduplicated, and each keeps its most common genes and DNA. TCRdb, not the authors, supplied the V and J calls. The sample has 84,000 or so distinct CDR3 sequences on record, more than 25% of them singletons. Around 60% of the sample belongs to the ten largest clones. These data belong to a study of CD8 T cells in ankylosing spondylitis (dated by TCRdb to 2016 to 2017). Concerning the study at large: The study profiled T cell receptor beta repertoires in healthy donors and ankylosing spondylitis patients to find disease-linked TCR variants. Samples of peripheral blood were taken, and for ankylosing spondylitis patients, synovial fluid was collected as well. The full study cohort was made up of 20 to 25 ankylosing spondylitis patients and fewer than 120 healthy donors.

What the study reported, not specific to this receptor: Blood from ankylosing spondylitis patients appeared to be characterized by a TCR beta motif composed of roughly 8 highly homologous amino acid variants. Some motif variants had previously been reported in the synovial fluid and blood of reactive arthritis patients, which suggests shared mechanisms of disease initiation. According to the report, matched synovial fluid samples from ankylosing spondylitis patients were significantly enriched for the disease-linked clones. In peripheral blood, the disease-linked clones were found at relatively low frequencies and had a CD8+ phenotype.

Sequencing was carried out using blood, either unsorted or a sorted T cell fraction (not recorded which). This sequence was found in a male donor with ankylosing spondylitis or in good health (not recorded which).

This receptor carries the CDR3 CASSQSLYRSVPAFF. The bases read TGCGCCAGCAGCCAATCCTTATATCGGTCGGTACCAGCTTTCTTT. The chain is made from TRBV4-1 and TRBJ1-1, with no confident D gene call. The CDR3 contains 15 residues, cysteine and phenylalanine counted. Kept here is only the CDR3 DNA, which spans 45 bases and is read in frame from base 1. Sequences MGHRA (CDR1) and YSYEKL (CDR2) are obtained from the germline V gene. The germline ends are 20 bases apart after V is trimmed by 2 bases and J by 10 bases.